The 20 T cell receptor beta chains presented below share a single source sample, sequenced in a study of blood T cell repertoires in COVID-19. The repertoire was sequenced with immunoSEQ multiplex PCR; TCRdb's copy has only in-frame clones and lacks some. Among tens of thousands of clones listed, 85% were seen once. Sequencing was performed on peripheral blood. These receptor sequences come from a man aged 55 to 70 with COVID-19, enrolled during active disease.

The rearrangement joins TRBV5-1 to TRBJ1-4, with D tentatively TRBD1 (6 bases). V was pared by 0 bases and J by 6 bases, with 12 bases between. The CDR3 runs 15 residues. From germline, CDR1 is SGHRS and CDR2 YFSETQ. As DNA, the CDR3 is TGCGCCAGCAGCTTGGACGGACAGATCCATGAAAAACTGTTTTTT. The encoded protein is CASSLDGQIHEKLFF.

This rearrangement joins TRBV7-6 to TRBJ2-5; TRBD2 matches at 8 bases. Looked up from germline, CDR1 is SGHVS and CDR2 is FNYEAQ. V dropped 2 bases and J dropped 3; count of bases not matched to a gene: 5. This CDR3 is 15 amino acids long. CDR3: CASSLSSSGEETQYF. The CDR3 nucleotides are TGTGCCAGCAGCTTATCTAGTAGCGGGGAAGAGACCCAGTACTTC.

This chain links TRBV6-1 with TRBJ2-7, with TRBD1 identical over 10 bases. The V gene's germline CDR1 is MNHNS and CDR2 SASEGT. V lost 1 base and J lost 1; bases outside the gene matches: 10. The CDR3 is made up of 18 amino acids. The CDR3 loop reads CASSEEWGWTGGSYEQYF. Here the CDR3 DNA reads TGTGCCAGCAGTGAAGAGTGGGGCTGGACAGGGGGTTCCTACGAGCAGTACTTC.

The gene calls are TRBV6-1 and TRBJ1-2; 7 bases line up with TRBD1. CDR1 and CDR2 from the germline V gene are MNHNS and SASEGT. Trimming at V came to 2 bases and at J to 4 bases, leaving 10 bases not matched to a gene. This CDR3 is built from 16 residues. In DNA form, the CDR3 reads TGTGCCAGCAGTGAAACTACAGGGGCGGGTGTCTATGGCTACACCTTC. Its protein is CASSETTGAGVYGYTF.

This chain connects TRBV27 to TRBJ1-1; D may be TRBD1 (6 bases). CDR3 length: 14 amino acids. V lost 3 bases to trimming and J lost 0 bases, with 8 bases between them. The germline V gene has CDR1 MNHEY and CDR2 SMNVEV (reference sequence). The CDR3 DNA reads as TGTGCCAGCAGTTTGAACAGGGTGAACACTGAAGCTTTCTTT. It translates to CASSLNRVNTEAFF.

This clone appeared once. The genes are TRBV11-3 and TRBJ2-2; no reliable D call. The length of the CDR3 is 15 residues. Germline CDR1 and CDR2: SGHNT and YENEEA. Trimming left V 5 bases short and J 7 bases short, with 17 bases between. The CDR3 bases are TGTGCCAGCAGCCCCAAGCGATCCGCCAGCGGGGAGCTGTTTTTT. This codes for CASSPKRSASGELFF.

V is TRBV3-1 (or the pseudogene TRBV3-2) and J is TRBJ2-3; D perhaps matches TRBD1 (5 bases). The V and J ends lost 0 bases and 4 bases respectively, with 11 bases between them. Germline V gene sequence: CDR1 LGHDT, CDR2 YNNKEL (reference sequence). There are 15 residues in the CDR3. The CDR3 sequence is CASSQDGQGPDTQYF. CDR3 sequence (DNA): TGTGCCAGCAGCCAAGATGGCCAGGGTCCAGATACGCAGTATTTT.

The V call is TRBV9, the J call TRBJ2-2; D is perhaps TRBD1 (6 bases). V was shortened by 4 bases and J by 4 bases, with 14 bases between the two germline ends. Germline V lookup: CDR1 SGDLS, CDR2 YYNGEE. The CDR3 has 15 amino acids. CDR3 residues: CASSPEQGITGELFF. The CDR3 DNA sequence: TGTGCCAGCAGCCCGGAACAGGGCATCACCGGGGAGCTGTTTTTT.

J is TRBJ2-5 and V is TRBV5-4, with TRBD2 matching 13 bases. The CDR3 is made up of 17 amino acids. Trimming removed 5 bases from V and 5 bases from J; junction bases left unmatched: 12. The germline V gene has CDR1 SGHNT and CDR2 YYREEE (reference sequence). The CDR3 DNA reads as TGTGCCAGCAGTCCTTTCCTGACTAGCGGGAGGACGGAGACCCAGTACTTC. Protein: CASSPFLTSGRTETQYF.

The chain has TRBV10-3 and TRBJ2-3; 9 bases line up with TRBD2. Germline loops: CDR1 ENHRY, CDR2 SYGVKD. The CDR3 has 14 amino acids. J gave up 6 bases and V 4 bases, and 5 bases lay outside the gene matches. The CDR3 DNA is TGTGCCATCAGTGGGGCGGGGGGGCCCGATACGCAGTATTTT. This encodes CAISGAGGPDTQYF.

The CDR3 bases are TGTGCCAGCAGTACCGGGACAGGAAACACCATATATTTT. Translated: CASSTGTGNTIYF. The gene calls are TRBV28 and TRBJ1-3; tentatively, D is TRBD1 (6 bases). The V gene's germline CDR1 is MDHEN and CDR2 SYDVKM. This CDR3 region has 13 residues. V lost 5 bases to trimming and J lost 4 bases, with 9 bases between them. The full variable domain, with the rest looked up from reference TRBV28 and TRBJ1-3, is DVKVTQSSRYLVKRTGEKVFLECVQDMDHENMFWYRQDPGLGLRLIYFSYDVKMKEKGDIPEGYSVSREKKERFSLILESASTNQTSMYLCASSTGTGNTIYFGEGSWLTVV.

The chain couples TRBV15 to TRBJ1-5, with D perhaps matching TRBD1 (5 bases). V lost 5 bases to trimming and J lost 3 bases, with 8 bases between them. Per germline, CDR1 LNHNV and CDR2 YYDKDF (reference sequence). The CDR3 spans 13 residues. CDR3 region: CATSGAVNQPQHF. As DNA, the CDR3 is TGTGCCACCAGCGGGGCGGTCAATCAGCCCCAGCATTTT.

The V call is TRBV19, the J call TRBJ2-7; TRBD1 matches at 7 bases. Germline CDR1 and CDR2: LNHDA and SQIVND (reference sequence). This CDR3 has 13 amino acids. V gave up 8 bases and J gave up 0 bases; unmatched junction bases: 4. The CDR3 here is CASCDRDSYEQYF. The CDR3 DNA sequence: TGTGCCAGTTGCGACAGGGACTCCTACGAGCAGTACTTC.

This clone came up once. V and J are TRBV18 and TRBJ1-1, with D hard to call. This CDR3 is 14 amino acids long. From germline, CDR1 is KGHSH and CDR2 LQKENI. V dropped 8 bases and J dropped 3 bases, with 16 bases sitting between them. CDR3 in amino acids: CASTPAMRDTEAFF. Here the CDR3 DNA reads TGTGCCAGCACCCCCGCCATGAGGGACACTGAAGCTTTCTTT.

The genes are TRBV7-6 and TRBJ2-7, with TRBD2 identical over 10 bases. This CDR3 has 17 amino acids. The V gene end was trimmed by 4 bases and the J gene end by 3 bases; junction bases not matched to a gene: 12. CDR1 is SGHVS, CDR2 FNYEAQ, per germline. As DNA, the CDR3 is TGTGCCAGCAGCTCAAACCCTTGGCCTAGCGGGAGCTACGAGCAGTACTTC. Its translation: CASSSNPWPSGSYEQYF.

The J gene is TRBJ2-1, the V gene TRBV4-2, with 14 nucleotides matching TRBD2. CDR1 LGHNA and CDR2 YNFKEQ come from the germline V gene. Germline trimming cut 3 bases from V and 7 bases from J; bases unmatched to any gene: 5. The length of the CDR3 is 16 residues. CDR3 nucleotide sequence: TGTGCCAGCAGCCAGCGAGGGACTAGCGGGAGTAATGAGCAGTTCTTC. It specifies CASSQRGTSGSNEQFF.

This rearrangement joins TRBV6-5 to TRBJ1-1; no clear D. Germline V gene sequence: CDR1 MNHEY, CDR2 SVGAGI. The CDR3 is 13 residues long. V lost 7 bases and J 5 bases, leaving 14 bases between the germline ends. CDR3 nucleotides: TGTGCCAGCATTCCAAACAGTCAGACTGAAGCTTTCTTT. This gives the protein CASIPNSQTEAFF.

This sequence joins TRBV24-1 and TRBJ2-2; 7 nucleotides align to TRBD2. This CDR3 spans 14 amino acids. The V and J ends lost 7 bases and 7 bases, in that order; junction bases with no gene match: 8. From germline, CDR1 is KGHDR and CDR2 SFDVKD. CDR3 coding DNA: TGTGCCACCAGCCGAGCGGGATCGAGCGGGGAGCTGTTTTTT. It codes for CATSRAGSSGELFF.

V usage is TRBV30 and J usage is TRBJ2-7; no definite D call. The CDR3 runs 11 residues. The germline V gene has CDR1 GTSNPN and CDR2 SVGIG (reference sequence). Trimming took 3 bases from V and 4 from J, leaving 7 bases between them. In nucleotides, the CDR3 is TGTGCCTGGAGCATCGGGTACGAGCAGTACTTC. Protein product: CAWSIGYEQYF. The full variable domain, its missing parts supplied by reference TRBV30 and TRBJ2-7, is SQTIHQWPATLVQPVGSPLSLECTVEGTSNPNLYWYRQAAGRGLQLLFYSVGIGQISSEVPQNLSASRPQDRQFILSSKKLLLSDSGFYLCAWSIGYEQYFGPGTRLTVT.

V and J are TRBV11-2 and TRBJ2-3, with 8 bases identical to TRBD2. V lost 6 bases, J lost 5 bases, and 7 bases stayed unmatched. CDR1 and CDR2 (germline): SGHAT, FQNNGV. The CDR3 is made up of 14 amino acids. The CDR3 region is CASSSGGGRDTQYF. The CDR3 nucleotides read TGTGCCAGCAGTTCCGGGGGGGGGAGAGATACGCAGTATTTT.